This T cell receptor (beta chain) came from a study of T cell responses to AZD1222 COVID-19 vaccine. Produced via immunoSEQ multiplex PCR; TCRdb's table is partial and in-frame only. Of 150,000 to 200,000 clones listed, 70% to 90% are singletons. CDR1 and CDR2 from the germline V gene are SGHRS and YFSETQ. The CDR3 is 12 residues long. The trim removed 3 bases at V and 8 bases at J, leaving 4 bases unmatched. The rearrangement links TRBV5-1 to TRBJ1-1, with TRBD1 matching over 7 bases. This TCR was recovered from an adult in good health. This specimen consisted of peripheral blood, obtained on day 0 of AZD1222 vaccination. CDR3 sequence reads: CASSSSDREAFF. The CDR3 DNA sequence: TGCGCCAGCAGCTCGTCGGACAGGGAAGCTTTCTTT. The full variable domain, its missing parts supplied by reference TRBV5-1 and TRBJ1-1, is KAGVTQTPRYLIKTRGQQVTLSCSPISGHRSVSWYQQTPGQGLQFLFEYFSETQRNKGNFPGRFSGRQFSNSRSEMNVSTLELGDSALYLCASSSSDREAFFGQGTRLTVV.